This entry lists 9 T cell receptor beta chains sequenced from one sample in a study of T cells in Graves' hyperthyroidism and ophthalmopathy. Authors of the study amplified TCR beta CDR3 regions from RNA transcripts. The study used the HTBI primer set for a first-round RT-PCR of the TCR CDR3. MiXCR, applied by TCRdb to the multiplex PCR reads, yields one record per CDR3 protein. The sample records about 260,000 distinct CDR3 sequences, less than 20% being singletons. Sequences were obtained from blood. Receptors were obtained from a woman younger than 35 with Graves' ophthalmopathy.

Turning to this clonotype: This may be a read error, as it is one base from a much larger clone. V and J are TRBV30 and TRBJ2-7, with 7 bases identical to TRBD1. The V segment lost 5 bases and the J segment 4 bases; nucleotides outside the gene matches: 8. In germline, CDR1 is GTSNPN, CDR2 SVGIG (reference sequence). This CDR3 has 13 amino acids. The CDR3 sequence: CAWGDTGAYEQYF. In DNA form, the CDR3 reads TGTGCCTGGGGAGATACAGGGGCGTACGAGCAGTACTTC.

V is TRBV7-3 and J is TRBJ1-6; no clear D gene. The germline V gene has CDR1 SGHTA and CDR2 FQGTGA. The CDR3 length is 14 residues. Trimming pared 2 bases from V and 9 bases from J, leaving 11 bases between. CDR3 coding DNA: TGTGCCAGCAGCTTACTTGTGGGCGGTTCACCCCTCCACTTT. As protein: CASSLLVGGSPLHF.

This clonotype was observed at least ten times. The DNA of the CDR3 is TGTGCCAGCAGCACGACTAGGGTCGAGCAGTACTTC. Its translation is CASSTTRVEQYF. This rearrangement joins TRBV11-2 to TRBJ2-7, with D possibly being TRBD2 (6 bases). Looked up from germline, CDR1 is SGHAT and CDR2 is FQNNGV. The germline V and J ends were trimmed by 5 bases and 6 bases, with 11 bases remaining between them. The CDR3 is 12 amino acids.

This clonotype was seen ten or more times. The CDR3 sequence is CASSPRDGTNEKLFF. CDR3 nucleotide sequence: TGTGCCAGCTCACCGAGGGACGGAACTAATGAAAAACTGTTTTTT. V usage is TRBV18 and J usage is TRBJ1-4; D perhaps matches TRBD1 (5 bases). Per germline, CDR1 KGHSH and CDR2 LQKENI. The length of the CDR3 is 15 residues. Trimming took off 3 bases at V and 1 base at J, with 9 bases between the two ends.

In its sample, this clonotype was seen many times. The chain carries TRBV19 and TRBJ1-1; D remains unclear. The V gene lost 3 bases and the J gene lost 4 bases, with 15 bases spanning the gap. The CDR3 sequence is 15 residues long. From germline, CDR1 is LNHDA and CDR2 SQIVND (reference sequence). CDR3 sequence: CASSINSGWGTEAFF. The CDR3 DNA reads TGTGCCAGTAGTATTAACTCTGGCTGGGGCACTGAAGCTTTCTTT.

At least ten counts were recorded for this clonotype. The CDR3 sequence: CASSSGPGTGELFF. In DNA, the CDR3 is TGTGCCAGCAGCTCGGGGCCAGGCACCGGGGAGCTGTTTTTT. The genes are TRBV7-3 and TRBJ2-2, with D perhaps assigned TRBD1 or TRBD2 (5 bases each). CDR3 length: 14 residues. Trimming shortened V by 4 bases and J by 4 bases, and 10 bases separated the two germline ends. Looked up from germline, CDR1 is SGHTA and CDR2 is FQGTGA.

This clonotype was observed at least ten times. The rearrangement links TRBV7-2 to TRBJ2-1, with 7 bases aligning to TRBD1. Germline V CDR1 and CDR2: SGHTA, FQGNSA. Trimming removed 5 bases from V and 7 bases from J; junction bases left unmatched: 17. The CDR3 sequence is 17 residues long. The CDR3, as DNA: TGTGCCAGCAGCGACCGAAACTCGGACAGGTTGACGAATGAGCAGTTCTTC. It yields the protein CASSDRNSDRLTNEQFF.

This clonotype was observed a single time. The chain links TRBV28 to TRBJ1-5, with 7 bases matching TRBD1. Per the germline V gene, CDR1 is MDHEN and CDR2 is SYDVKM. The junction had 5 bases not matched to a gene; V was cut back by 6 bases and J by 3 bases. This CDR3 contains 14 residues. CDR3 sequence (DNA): TGTGCCAGCAGGAGGGGACAGCACAATCAGCCCCAGCATTTT. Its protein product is CASRRGQHNQPQHF. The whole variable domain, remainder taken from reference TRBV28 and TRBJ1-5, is DVKVTQSSRYLVKRTGEKVFLECVQDMDHENMFWYRQDPGLGLRLIYFSYDVKMKEKGDIPEGYSVSREKKERFSLILESASTNQTSMYLCASRRGQHNQPQHFGDGTRLSIL.

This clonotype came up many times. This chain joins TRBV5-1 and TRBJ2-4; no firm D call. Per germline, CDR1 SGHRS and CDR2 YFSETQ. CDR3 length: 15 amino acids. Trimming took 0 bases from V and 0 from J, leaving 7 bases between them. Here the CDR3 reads CASSLGTGAKNIQYF. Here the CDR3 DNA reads TGCGCCAGCAGCTTGGGGACGGGAGCCAAAAACATTCAGTACTTC.